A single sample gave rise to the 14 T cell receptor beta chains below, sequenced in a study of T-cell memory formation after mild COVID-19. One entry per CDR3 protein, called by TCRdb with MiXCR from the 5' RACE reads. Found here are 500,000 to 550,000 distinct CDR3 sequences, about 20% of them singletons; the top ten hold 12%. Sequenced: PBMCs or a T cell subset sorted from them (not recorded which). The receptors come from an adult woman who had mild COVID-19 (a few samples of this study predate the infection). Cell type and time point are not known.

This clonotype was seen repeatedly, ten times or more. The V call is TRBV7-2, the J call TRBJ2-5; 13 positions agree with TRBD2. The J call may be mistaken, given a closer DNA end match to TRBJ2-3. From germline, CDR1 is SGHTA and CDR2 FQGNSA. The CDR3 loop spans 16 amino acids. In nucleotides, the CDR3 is TGTGCCAGCAGCTTAGGACTAGCGGGAGGTCGGGAAACGCAGTATTTT. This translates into CASSLGLAGGRETQYF.

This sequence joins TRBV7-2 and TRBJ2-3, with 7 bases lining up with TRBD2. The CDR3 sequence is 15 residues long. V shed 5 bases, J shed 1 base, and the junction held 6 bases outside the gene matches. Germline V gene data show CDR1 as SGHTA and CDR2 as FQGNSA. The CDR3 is CASSGGAGRTDTQYF. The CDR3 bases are TGTGCCAGCAGCGGGGGAGCGGGGCGCACAGATACGCAGTATTTT.

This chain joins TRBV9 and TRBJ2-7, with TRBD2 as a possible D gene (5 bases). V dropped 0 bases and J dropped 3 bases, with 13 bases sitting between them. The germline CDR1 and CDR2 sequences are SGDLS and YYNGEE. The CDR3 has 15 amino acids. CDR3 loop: CASSVGPVSDYEQYF. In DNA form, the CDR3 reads TGTGCCAGCAGCGTAGGGCCGGTTAGCGACTACGAGCAGTACTTC.

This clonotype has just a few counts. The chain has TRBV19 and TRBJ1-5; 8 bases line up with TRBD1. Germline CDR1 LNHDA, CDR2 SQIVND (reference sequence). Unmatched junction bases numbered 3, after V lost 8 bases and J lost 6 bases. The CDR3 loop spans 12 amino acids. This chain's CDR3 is CASQDRAQPQHF. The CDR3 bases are TGTGCCAGTCAGGACAGGGCTCAGCCCCAGCATTTT. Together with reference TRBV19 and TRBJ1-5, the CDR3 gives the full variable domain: DGGITQSPKYLFRKEGQNVTLSCEQNLNHDAMYWYRQDPGQGLRLIYYSQIVNDFQKGDIAEGYSVSREKKESFPLTVTSAQKNPTAFYLCASQDRAQPQHFGDGTRLSIL.

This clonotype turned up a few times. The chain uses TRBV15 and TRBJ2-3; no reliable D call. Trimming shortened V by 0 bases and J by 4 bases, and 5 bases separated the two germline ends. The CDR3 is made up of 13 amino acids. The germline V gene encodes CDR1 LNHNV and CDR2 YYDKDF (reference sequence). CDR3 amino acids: CATSRDEADTQYF. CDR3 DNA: TGTGCCACCAGCAGAGATGAAGCAGATACGCAGTATTTT.

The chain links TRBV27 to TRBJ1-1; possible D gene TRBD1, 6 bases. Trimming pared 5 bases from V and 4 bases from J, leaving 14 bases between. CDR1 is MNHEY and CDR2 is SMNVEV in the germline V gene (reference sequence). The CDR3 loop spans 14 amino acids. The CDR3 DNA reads TGTGCCAGCAGTCTGGGGACAATGGGCACTGAAGCTTTCTTT. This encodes CASSLGTMGTEAFF.

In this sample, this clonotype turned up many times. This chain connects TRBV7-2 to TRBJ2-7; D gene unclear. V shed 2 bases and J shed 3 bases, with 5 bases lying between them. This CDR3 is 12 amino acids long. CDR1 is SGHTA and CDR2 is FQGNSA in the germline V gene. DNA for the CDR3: TGTGCCAGCAGCTTAAGGGACTACGAGCAGTACTTC. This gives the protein CASSLRDYEQYF.

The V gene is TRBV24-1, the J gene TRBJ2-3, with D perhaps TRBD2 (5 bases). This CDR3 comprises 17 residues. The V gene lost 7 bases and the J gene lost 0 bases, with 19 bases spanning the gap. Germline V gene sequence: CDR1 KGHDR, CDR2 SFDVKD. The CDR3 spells CATRDGGKGPSTDTQYF. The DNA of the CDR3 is TGTGCCACCAGGGATGGAGGCAAAGGGCCGAGCACAGATACGCAGTATTTT.

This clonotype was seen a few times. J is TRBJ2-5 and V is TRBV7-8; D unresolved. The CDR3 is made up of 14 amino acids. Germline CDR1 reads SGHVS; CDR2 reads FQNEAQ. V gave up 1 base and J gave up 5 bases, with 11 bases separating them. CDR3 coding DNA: TGTGCCAGCAGCTTAGGGATCCTTGCGGAGACCCAGTACTTC. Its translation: CASSLGILAETQYF.

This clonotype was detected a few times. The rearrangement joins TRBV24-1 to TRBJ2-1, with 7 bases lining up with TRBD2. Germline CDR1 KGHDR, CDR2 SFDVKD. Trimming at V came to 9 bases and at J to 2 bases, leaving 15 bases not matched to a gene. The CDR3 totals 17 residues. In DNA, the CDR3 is TGTGCCACCGGGGGAACTAGCGCGAGCAACCCCTACAATGAGCAGTTCTTC. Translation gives CATGGTSASNPYNEQFF.

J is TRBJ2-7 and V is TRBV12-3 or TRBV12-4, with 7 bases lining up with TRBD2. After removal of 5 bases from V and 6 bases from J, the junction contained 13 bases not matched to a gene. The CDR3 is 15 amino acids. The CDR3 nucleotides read TGTGCCAGCAGTACTCCTGACCCGGGGGGAGGCGAGCAGTACTTC. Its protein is CASSTPDPGGGEQYF.

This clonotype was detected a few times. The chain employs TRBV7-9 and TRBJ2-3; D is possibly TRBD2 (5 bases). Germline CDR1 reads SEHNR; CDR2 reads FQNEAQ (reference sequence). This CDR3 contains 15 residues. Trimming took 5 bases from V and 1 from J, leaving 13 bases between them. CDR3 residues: CASSRGASGTDTQYF. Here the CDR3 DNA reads TGTGCCAGCAGCCGGGGAGCCTCGGGCACAGATACGCAGTATTTT.

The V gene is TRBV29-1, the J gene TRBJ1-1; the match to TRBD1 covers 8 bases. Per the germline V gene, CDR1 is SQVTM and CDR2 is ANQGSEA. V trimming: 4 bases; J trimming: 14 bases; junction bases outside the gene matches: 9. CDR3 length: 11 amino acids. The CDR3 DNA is TGCAGCGTTGGTTGGTGGGACAGGACATTCTTT. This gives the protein CSVGWWDRTFF.

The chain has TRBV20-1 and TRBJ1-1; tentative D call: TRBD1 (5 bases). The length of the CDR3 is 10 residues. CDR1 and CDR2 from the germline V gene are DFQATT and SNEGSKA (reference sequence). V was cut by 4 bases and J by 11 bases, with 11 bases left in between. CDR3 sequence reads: CSAMTARAFF. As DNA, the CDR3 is TGCAGTGCTATGACAGCGAGGGCTTTCTTT.